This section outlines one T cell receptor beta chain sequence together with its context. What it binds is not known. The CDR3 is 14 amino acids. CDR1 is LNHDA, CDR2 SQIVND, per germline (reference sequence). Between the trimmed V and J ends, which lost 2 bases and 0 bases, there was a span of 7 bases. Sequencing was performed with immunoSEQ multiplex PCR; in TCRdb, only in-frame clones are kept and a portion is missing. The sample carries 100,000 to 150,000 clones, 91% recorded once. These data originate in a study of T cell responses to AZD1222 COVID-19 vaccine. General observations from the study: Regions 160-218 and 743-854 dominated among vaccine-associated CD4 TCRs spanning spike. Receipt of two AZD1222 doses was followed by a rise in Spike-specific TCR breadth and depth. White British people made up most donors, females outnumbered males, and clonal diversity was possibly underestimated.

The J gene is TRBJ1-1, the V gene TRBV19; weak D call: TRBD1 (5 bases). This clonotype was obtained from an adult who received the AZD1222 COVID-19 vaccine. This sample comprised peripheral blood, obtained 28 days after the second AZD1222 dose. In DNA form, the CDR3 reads TGTGCCAGTAGTATACAGGGCCTGAACACTGAAGCTTTCTTT. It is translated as CASSIQGLNTEAFF.